The T cell receptor (beta chain) described here comes from a study of vaccination and CD4 T cells after COVID-19. Study summary: SARS-CoV-2, HCoV-NL63, HCoV-OC43 and HCoV-229E supplied the overlapping spike peptides used to stimulate cells.

Sequence data for DNA of cultured CD4+ T cells were generated by the Oncomine TCR Beta short-read assay. One entry per CDR3 protein results from TCRdb running MiXCR on the PCR reads. The sample carries several thousand distinct CDR3 sequences, roughly 50% recorded once. Treatment here: roughly nine-day PBMC culture with coronavirus spike peptide pools or control peptides (ViraFEST assay). Collection of the unexposed donor's CD4+ T cells took place before the COVID-19 pandemic (2011-2018). Antigen-specific T cells were expanded with peptide pools by ViraFEST, and TCRs were then sequenced. Comment on this clonotype: Its antigen is undetermined.

This sequence originates from a human donor in good health. The specimen was CD4+ T cells from blood, cultured in vitro.

The CDR3 here is CASRAGTGEYGYTF. In DNA, the CDR3 is TGTGCCAGTAGGGCCGGGACAGGAGAGTATGGCTACACCTTC. This rearrangement joins TRBV19 to TRBJ1-2, with 8 bases identical to TRBD1. The junction had 8 bases not matched to a gene; V was cut back by 6 bases and J by 5 bases. Germline values: CDR1 LNHDA, CDR2 SQIVND (reference sequence). This CDR3 is 14 amino acids long.